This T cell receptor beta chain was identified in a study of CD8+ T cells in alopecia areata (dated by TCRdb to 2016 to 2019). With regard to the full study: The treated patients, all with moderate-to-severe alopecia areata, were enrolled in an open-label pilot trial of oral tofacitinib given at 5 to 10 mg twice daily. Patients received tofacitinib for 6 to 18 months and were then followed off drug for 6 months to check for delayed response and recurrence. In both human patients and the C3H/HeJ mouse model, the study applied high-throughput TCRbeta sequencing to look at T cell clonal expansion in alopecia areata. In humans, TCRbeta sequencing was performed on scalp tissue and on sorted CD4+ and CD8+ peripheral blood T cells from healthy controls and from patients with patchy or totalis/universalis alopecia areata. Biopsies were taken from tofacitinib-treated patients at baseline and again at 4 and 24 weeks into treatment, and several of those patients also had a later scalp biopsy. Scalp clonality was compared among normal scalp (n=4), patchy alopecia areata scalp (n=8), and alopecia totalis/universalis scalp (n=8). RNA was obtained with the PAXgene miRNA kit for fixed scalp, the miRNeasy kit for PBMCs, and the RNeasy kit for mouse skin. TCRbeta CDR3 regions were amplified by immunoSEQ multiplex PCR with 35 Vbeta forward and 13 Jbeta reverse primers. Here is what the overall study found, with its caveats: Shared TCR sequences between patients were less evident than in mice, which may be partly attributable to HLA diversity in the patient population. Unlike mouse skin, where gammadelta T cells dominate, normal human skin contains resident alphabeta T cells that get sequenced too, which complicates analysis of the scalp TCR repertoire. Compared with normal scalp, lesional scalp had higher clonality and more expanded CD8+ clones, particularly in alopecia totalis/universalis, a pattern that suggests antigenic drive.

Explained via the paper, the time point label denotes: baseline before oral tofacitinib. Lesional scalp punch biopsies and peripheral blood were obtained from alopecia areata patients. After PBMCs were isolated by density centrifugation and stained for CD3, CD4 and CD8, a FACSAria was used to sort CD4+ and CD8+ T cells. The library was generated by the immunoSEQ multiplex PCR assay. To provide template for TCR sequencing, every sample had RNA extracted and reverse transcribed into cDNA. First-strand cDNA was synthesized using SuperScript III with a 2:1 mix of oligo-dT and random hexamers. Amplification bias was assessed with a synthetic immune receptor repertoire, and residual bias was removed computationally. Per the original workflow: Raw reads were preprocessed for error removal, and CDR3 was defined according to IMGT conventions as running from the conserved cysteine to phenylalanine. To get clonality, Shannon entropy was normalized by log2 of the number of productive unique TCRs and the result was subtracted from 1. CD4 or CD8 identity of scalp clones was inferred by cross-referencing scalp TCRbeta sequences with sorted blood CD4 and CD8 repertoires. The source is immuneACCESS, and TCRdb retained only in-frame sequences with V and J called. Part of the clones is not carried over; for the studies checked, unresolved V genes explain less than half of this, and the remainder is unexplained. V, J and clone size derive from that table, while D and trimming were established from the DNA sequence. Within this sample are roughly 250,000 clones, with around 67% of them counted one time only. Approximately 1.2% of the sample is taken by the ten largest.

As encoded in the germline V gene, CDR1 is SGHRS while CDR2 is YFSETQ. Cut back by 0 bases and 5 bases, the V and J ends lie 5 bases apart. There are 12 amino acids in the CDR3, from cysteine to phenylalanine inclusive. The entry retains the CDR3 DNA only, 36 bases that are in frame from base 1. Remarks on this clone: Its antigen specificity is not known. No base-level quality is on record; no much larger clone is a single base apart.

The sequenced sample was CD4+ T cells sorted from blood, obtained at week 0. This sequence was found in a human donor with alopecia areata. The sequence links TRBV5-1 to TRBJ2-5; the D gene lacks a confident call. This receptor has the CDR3 CASSLEFETQYF. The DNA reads TGCGCCAGCAGCTTGGAGTTTGAGACCCAGTACTTC. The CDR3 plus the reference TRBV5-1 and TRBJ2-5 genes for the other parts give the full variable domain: KAGVTQTPRYLIKTRGQQVTLSCSPISGHRSVSWYQQTPGQGLQFLFEYFSETQRNKGNFPGRFSGRQFSNSRSEMNVSTLELGDSALYLCASSLEFETQYFGPGTRLLVL.